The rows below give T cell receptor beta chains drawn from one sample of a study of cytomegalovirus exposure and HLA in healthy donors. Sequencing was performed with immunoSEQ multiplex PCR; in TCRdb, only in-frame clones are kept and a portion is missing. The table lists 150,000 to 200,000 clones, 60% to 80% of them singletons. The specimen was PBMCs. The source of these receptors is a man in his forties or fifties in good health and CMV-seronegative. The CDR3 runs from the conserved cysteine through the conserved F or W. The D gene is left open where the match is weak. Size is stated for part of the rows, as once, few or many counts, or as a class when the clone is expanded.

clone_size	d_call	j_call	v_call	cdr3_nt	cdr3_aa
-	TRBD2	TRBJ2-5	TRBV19	TGTGCCAGTAGTATCGGGACTAGCGGGAGCCTTCAAGAGACCCAGTACTTC	CASSIGTSGSLQETQYF
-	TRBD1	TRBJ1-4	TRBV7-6	TGTGCCAGCAGCGCCTTGACAGGGGGCGATGAAAAACTGTTTTTT	CASSALTGGDEKLFF
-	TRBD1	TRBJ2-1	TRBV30	TGTGCCTGGAGTGTGAGGGGGCTAAACTCCTACAATGAGCAGTTCTTC	CAWSVRGLNSYNEQFF
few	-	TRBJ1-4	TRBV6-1	TGTGCCAGCAGTGAAGCAGTAAGCCACAATGAAAAACTGTTTTTT	CASSEAVSHNEKLFF
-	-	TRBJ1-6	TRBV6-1	TGTGCCAGCAGTGAGGGGGGGGATAATTCACCCCTCCACTTT	CASSEGGDNSPLHF
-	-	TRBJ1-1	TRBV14	TGTGCCAGCAGCTTAACGCGGAACACTGAAGCTTTCTTT	CASSLTRNTEAFF
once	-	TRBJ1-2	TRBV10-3	TGTGCCATCAGTGAAGGAGGGGTGGGAGGCTACACCTTC	CAISEGGVGGYTF
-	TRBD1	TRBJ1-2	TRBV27	TGTGCCAGCAGTTCACTCCTTTCTGCAGGGGGAAGCTATGGCTACACCTTC	CASSSLLSAGGSYGYTF
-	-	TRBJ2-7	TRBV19	TGTGCCAGTAGTATCCGGACAGTCAACTACGAGCAGTACTTC	CASSIRTVNYEQYF
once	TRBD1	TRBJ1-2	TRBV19	TGTGCCAGTAGTACCACGGGACAGGGGAATGGCTACACCTTC	CASSTTGQGNGYTF
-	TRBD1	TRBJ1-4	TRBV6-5	TGTGCCAGCAGTTATGACGCACAGGGGGGAAAACTGTTTTTT	CASSYDAQGGKLFF
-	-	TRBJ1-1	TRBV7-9	TGTTCCAGCAGCTTCTATACAGGTTCGAACACTGAAGCTTTCTTT	CSSSFYTGSNTEAFF
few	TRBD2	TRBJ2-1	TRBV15	TGTGCCACCAGCAGTCAACCGGGACTATATTACAATGAGCAGTTCTTC	CATSSQPGLYYNEQFF
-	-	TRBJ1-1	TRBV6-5	TGTGCCAGCGGCAGGAACACTGAAGCTTTCTTT	CASGRNTEAFF
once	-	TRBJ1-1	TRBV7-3	TGTGCCAGCAGGTTAGGGGCAGGCCGCATGAACACTGAAGCTTTCTTT	CASRLGAGRMNTEAFF
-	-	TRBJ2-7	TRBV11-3	TGTGCCAGCAGCTCTGAGTCAGGCGAGCAGTACTTC	CASSSESGEQYF
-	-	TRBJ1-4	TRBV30	TGTGCCTGGAGGGTTGGGAGGGGGGTCGGAAAACTGTTTTTT	CAWRVGRGVGKLFF
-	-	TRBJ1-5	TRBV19	TGTGCCAGTAGACTCCGGAGGTCTAGCAATCAGCCCCAGCATTTT	CASRLRRSSNQPQHF
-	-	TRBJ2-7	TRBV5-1	TGCGCCAGCAGCTTGGCTAAAGCCCACGAGCAGTACTTC	CASSLAKAHEQYF
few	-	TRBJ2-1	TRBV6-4	TGTGCCAGCAGTGAAAGAGCGGGTACCTACAATGAGCAGTTCTTC	CASSERAGTYNEQFF
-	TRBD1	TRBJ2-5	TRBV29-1	TGCAGCGTCCTGACAGGGGTAGAGACCCAGTACTTC	CSVLTGVETQYF
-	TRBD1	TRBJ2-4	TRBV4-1	TGCGCCAGCAGCCAAGTCCCCAGACAGGGGGGAAACATTCAGTACTTC	CASSQVPRQGGNIQYF
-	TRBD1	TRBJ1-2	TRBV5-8	TGTGCCAGCAGCTCCCCGGACAGGGGAAACTATGGCTACACCTTC	CASSSPDRGNYGYTF
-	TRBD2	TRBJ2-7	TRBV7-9	TGTTCCAGCAGCTCTAGCGGAAGGGATAAGGGGGAGCAGTACTTC	CSSSSSGRDKGEQYF
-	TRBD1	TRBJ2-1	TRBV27	TGTGCCAGCAGTTCGGACAGGGAAGGCGAGCAGTTCTTC	CASSSDREGEQFF
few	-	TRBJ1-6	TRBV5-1	TGCGCCAGCAGCTTGAGACAGGATAATAATTCACCCCTCCACTTT	CASSLRQDNNSPLHF
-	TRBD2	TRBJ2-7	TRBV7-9	TGTGCCAGCATACTAGCGGGAGGCTACGAGCAGTACTTC	CASILAGGYEQYF
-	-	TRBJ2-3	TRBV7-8	TGTGCCAGCAGCTTGATGACGGCGGGGTGGACAGATACGCAGTATTTT	CASSLMTAGWTDTQYF
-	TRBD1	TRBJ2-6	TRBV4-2	TGTGCCAGCAGCCAGAGGGGGACAGGGGTATCCGGGGCCAACGTCCTGACTTTC	CASSQRGTGVSGANVLTF
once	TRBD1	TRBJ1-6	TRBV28	TGTGCCAGCAGTTTATTTCCTGGGGCCAGGGGGGATTCACCCCTCCACTTT	CASSLFPGARGDSPLHF
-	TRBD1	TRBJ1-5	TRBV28	TGTGCCAGCAGGGGACAGGGGGGTTGGAGCAATCAGCCCCAGCATTTT	CASRGQGGWSNQPQHF
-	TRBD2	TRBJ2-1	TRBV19	TGTGCCAGTAGTCCTAGCGGGCCTTACAATGAGCAGTTCTTC	CASSPSGPYNEQFF
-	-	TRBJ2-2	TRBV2	TGTGCCAGCAGTGAAGACGTCGGTCGGGAGCTGTTTTTT	CASSEDVGRELFF
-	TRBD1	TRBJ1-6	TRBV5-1	TGCGCCAGCAGCTTGGGAGACAGGGAATCTTCCCCCCTCCACTTT	CASSLGDRESSPLHF
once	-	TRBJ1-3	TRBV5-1	TGCGCCAGCAGACCACAGAGCTCTGGAAACACCATATATTTT	CASRPQSSGNTIYF
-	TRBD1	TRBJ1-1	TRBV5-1	TGCGCCAGCAGCAGTCGTCCCGGGACAGGGATGAACACTGAAGCTTTCTTT	CASSSRPGTGMNTEAFF
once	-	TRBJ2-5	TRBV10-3	TGTGCCATCAGTGAGTCACACAGGAAAGAGACCCAGTACTTC	CAISESHRKETQYF
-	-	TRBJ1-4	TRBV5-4	TGTGCCAGCAGCCGCACTGGGGGCAGAACTAATGAAAAACTGTTTTTT	CASSRTGGRTNEKLFF
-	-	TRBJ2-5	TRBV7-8	TGTGCCAGCAGCTTAGCTAACACCCAGCAAGAGACCCAGTACTTC	CASSLANTQQETQYF
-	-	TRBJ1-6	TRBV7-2	TGTGCCAGCAGCGCAAAGAGGGAGAGCGCCCTCCACTTT	CASSAKRESALHF
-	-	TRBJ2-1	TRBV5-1	TGCGCCAGCAGCTTGGAGGGGCGCTACAATGAGCAGTTCTTC	CASSLEGRYNEQFF
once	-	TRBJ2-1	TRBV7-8	TGTGCCAGCAGCTCTACCGTAGCGGCCTACAATGAGCAGTTCTTC	CASSSTVAAYNEQFF
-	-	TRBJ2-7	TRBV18	TGTGCCAGCTCACCAGGGGACACTGCCTCCTACGAGCAGTACTTC	CASSPGDTASYEQYF
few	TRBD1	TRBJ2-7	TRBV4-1	TGCGCCAGCAGCCAAGATACGGGGAACAGGGGGTACTCCTACGAGCAGTACTTC	CASSQDTGNRGYSYEQYF
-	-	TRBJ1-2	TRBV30	TGTGCCTGGAGCAAACAGGGCGGGGGTGGCTACACCTTC	CAWSKQGGGGYTF
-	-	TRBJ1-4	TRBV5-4	TGTGCCAGCAGCTTGGGGTTAGCAGGAGGTAATGAAAAACTGTTTTTT	CASSLGLAGGNEKLFF
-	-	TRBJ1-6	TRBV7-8	TGTGCCAGCAGCTTGGCAGGTGGTAATTCACCCCTCCACTTT	CASSLAGGNSPLHF
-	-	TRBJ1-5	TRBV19	TGTGCCAGTAGTATCGGGGAAAGCAATCAGCCCCAGCATTTT	CASSIGESNQPQHF
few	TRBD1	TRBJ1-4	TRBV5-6	TGTGCCAGCAATTCACAGGGGATTGTGCAGGAAAAACTGTTTTTT	CASNSQGIVQEKLFF